The TCR beta chain under discussion was sequenced for a study of cytomegalovirus exposure and HLA in healthy donors. Whole-study results and caveats: An analysis done earlier found most TCR beta V segments productive about 87% or about 30% of the time. Presence/absence results assume similar sequencing depth per donor, which may not hold.

Turning to this clone: Antigen unknown.

This cohort consisted of healthy bone marrow donors. PCR was performed using 60 Vbeta and 13 Jbeta primers. Clones were sequenced by immunoSEQ multiplex PCR, and TCRdb holds only the in-frame ones, with some missing. Of 230,000 or so clones listed, 85% to 95% are singletons. CDR3 length equals 13 residues. Source material: PBMCs. The chain combines TRBV21-1 with TRBJ1-2; the D segment call TRBD1 is taken from the table without a DNA check. TRBV21-1 has pseudogene status. This sequence originates from a girl aged 2 to 10 in good health and CMV-seronegative. CDR3 region: CARERQGSYGYTF. CDR3 nucleotides: TGTGCCAGGGAGAGACAGGGGTCCTATGGCTACACCTTC.